This T cell receptor (beta chain) is from a study of shared clonotypes between healthy human individuals (dated by TCRdb to 2020 to 2022). About the full investigation: A couple of women and three men aged 18 to 49 years were included in the cohort. To estimate repertoire size and how much clonotypes are shared between individuals, the study performed deep sequencing of blood TCR repertoires from roughly five healthy adults. Per donor, leukapheresis produced somewhere between about 0.8 and 9 billion PBMCs. Different laboratories and diverse techniques were used to prepare libraries and sequence TCR repertoires, to increase sequencing depth and limit assay-specific biases. For each donor, three plates each were used for CD4 naive and CD4 memory, two plates were used for CD8 naive, and one plate was used for CD8 memory. The paper's findings and limits, for the study overall: Pairwise subsampling indicated that sequencing depth was expected to affect the degree of clonotype sharing among donors. Sampling was restricted to blood, and TCR repertoires in tissue are likely to differ from TCR repertoires in blood. Because the study included only a small number of donors, the genetic and exposure-history diversity represented was limited. Naive subsets generally had larger estimated clonotype richness than memory subsets. Across a handful of donors, about 4.5% of naive CD4, roughly 3.4% of naive CD8, about 2% of memory CD4, and roughly 0.41% of memory CD8 clonotypes were shared. Even with the large sequencing depth, rarefaction of the sorted-subset datasets indicated that sequencing was incomplete. Higher generation probabilities were observed for clonotypes shared by all four sorted-subset donors than for non-shared clonotypes.

The junction carries 19 bases between V and J, which are trimmed by 5 bases and 2 bases respectively. Inclusive of the bounding cysteine and phenylalanine, the CDR3 is 17 residues long. Only the CDR3 DNA is retained, 51 bases long and in frame from the first base. According to the germline V gene, CDR1 reads LGHNA and CDR2 reads YSLEER. A note on this clone: Its binding antigen is unknown. The record has no base qualities; no much larger clone is one base away.

Using the deep immunoSEQ assay, multiplex PCR amplified TCR CDR3 regions from genomic DNA. Extracted genomic DNA from each cell subset was distributed evenly across all wells of several immunoSEQ 96-well plates, and each plate was treated as a replicate. For sorted subsets, approximately 200 ng of genomic DNA, equivalent to tens of thousands of T cell genomes, went into each replicate PCR. Purified libraries were quantified with a Qubit 3.0 fluorometer, sized on a Bioanalyzer 2100, and re-quantified with the KAPA Library Quantification kit. Every immunoSEQ 96-well plate was sequenced on a dedicated single-read 150-cycle Illumina NextSeq 550 flow cell. As for how the authors treated the data: Because the immunoSEQ output held only junctional sequences and lacked quality scores, the filtering could not match the filtering applied to full-length reads. Sequences were annotated with PyIR, a Python wrapper for IgBLAST v1.9, and V/J genes and CDR3 were assigned using IMGT germline references. Reads with weak V/J assignments (E-value above 1e-6), missing CDR3, stop codons, out-of-frame junctions, or ambiguous translated residues were removed. A V3J clonotype was defined by an identical inferred V gene, J gene, and CDR3 amino acid sequence. Percentage overlap between repertoires was calculated by dividing the number of shared unique clonotypes by the size of the smaller repertoire. Repertoire richness was assessed with RTK rarefaction, the Chao1 estimator, and Recon v2.1 estimates of unobserved clonotypes. Generation probabilities were computed with OLGA for all TCRbeta clonotypes obtained by the gDNA method from several donors. TCRdb carries this immuneACCESS record with in-frame sequences only. Its versions omit some clonotypes, under half of them owing to an unresolved V gene in the studies checked, with the rest unexplained. The V and J calls and clone size were taken over from that table, and D and trimming were inferred from the DNA. The sample table holds about 1.4 million clones, of which more than 95% were seen once. Jointly, the top ten make up roughly 1.2% of the sample.

Donors were healthy HIV-negative adults with no recently reported acute infections or vaccinations. Every donor was a Caucasian adult residing in Nashville, Tennessee, USA. CD4+ T cells were enriched by magnetic negative selection, after which naive cells were positively selected on CD45RA and the negative fraction was taken as the memory subset. After blood collection by leukapheresis, PBMCs were isolated using Ficoll-Histopaque density gradient centrifugation and then cryopreserved in the vapor phase of liquid nitrogen. Analytical flow cytometry was used to check the purity and quantity of each magnetically sorted T cell population. Genomic DNA was isolated from every sorted fraction and measured by UV absorbance on a Nanodrop 2000c.

This receptor was taken from a man younger than 40 in good health. This sequence uses TRBV4-3 and TRBJ2-1; perhaps TRBD2 is the D gene, with 5 bases matching. Sequencing was carried out using naive CD4+ T cells sorted from blood. The sample's cell subset or site label, in plain terms: CD45RA+ positively selected. The sequenced DNA is TGCGCCAGCAGCAAGTGGGCCTCGGGGAACACCTACAATGAGCAGTTCTTC. Its coded protein is CASSKWASGNTYNEQFF.